Below, 26 T cell receptor beta chains from the same sample are listed, as sequenced in a study of blood T cell repertoires in COVID-19. Method: immunoSEQ multiplex PCR; TCRdb's copy keeps in-frame clones and lacks some. The table lists about 150,000 clones, around 90% of them singletons, with around 1.5% in the top ten. Sequencing used peripheral blood. The origin of the receptors is a human donor in a cohort sampled during active COVID-19.

The CDR3 reads CASSAGESSYNEQFF. As DNA, the CDR3 is TGTGCCAGCAGTGCAGGGGAGAGCTCCTACAATGAGCAGTTCTTC. This chain joins TRBV11-3 and TRBJ2-1; D is perhaps TRBD1 (6 bases). CDR1 SGHNT and CDR2 YENEEA come from the germline V gene. CDR3 length: 15 residues. Trimming shortened V by 6 bases and J by 0 bases, and 12 bases separated the two germline ends.

This chain joins TRBV5-1 and TRBJ1-1; no clear D. Germline V CDR1 and CDR2: SGHRS, YFSETQ. The CDR3 loop spans 15 amino acids. Trimming left V 7 bases short and J 2 bases short, with 18 bases between. As DNA, the CDR3 is TGCGCCAGCTCACAATATAGGACTGGAAACACTGAAGCTTTCTTT. Its protein product is CASSQYRTGNTEAFF.

The rearrangement joins TRBV12-5 to TRBJ1-5; D is uncertain. Trimming cost V 6 bases and J 1 base, with 19 bases left between them. From germline, CDR1 is LGHNT and CDR2 FRNRAP. The CDR3 sequence is 17 residues long. The CDR3 loop is CASGSRVLGGSNQPQHF. Written as DNA, the CDR3 is TGTGCTAGTGGATCCCGGGTACTTGGTGGCAGCAATCAGCCCCAGCATTTT.

This sequence joins TRBV5-1 and TRBJ2-2; TRBD1 aligns across 7 bases. This CDR3 contains 17 residues. Looked up from germline, CDR1 is SGHRS and CDR2 is YFSETQ. V trimming: 2 bases; J trimming: 1 base; junction bases outside the gene matches: 8. The CDR3: CASSLGTGTVNTGELFF. As DNA, the CDR3 is TGCGCCAGCAGCTTAGGTACCGGGACAGTGAACACCGGGGAGCTGTTTTTT.

The J gene is TRBJ2-1, the V gene TRBV5-1, with TRBD2 identical over 10 bases. This CDR3 is built from 13 residues. Germline assignment: CDR1 SGHRS and CDR2 YFSETQ. The junction had 5 bases not matched to a gene; V was cut back by 2 bases and J by 12 bases. The CDR3: CASSFDLAGGQFF. The DNA for the CDR3 is TGCGCCAGCAGCTTCGACTTAGCGGGGGGGCAGTTCTTC.

The chain links TRBV3-1 (or the pseudogene TRBV3-2) to TRBJ1-4, with TRBD1 identical over 7 bases. CDR3 length equals 14 residues. Germline CDR1 is LGHDT and CDR2 is YNNKEL (reference sequence). The ends lost 4 bases at V and 8 bases at J; junction bases unmatched: 7. In DNA, the CDR3 is TGTGCCAGCAGCCCGGGACAGAACCGCGAAAAACTGTTTTTT. Amino acid sequence: CASSPGQNREKLFF.

The chain recombines TRBV11-1 with TRBJ2-7; 12 bases match TRBD1. This CDR3 has 15 amino acids. V gave up 4 bases and J gave up 5 bases; unmatched junction bases: 6. Germline assignment: CDR1 SGHAT and CDR2 FQDESV (reference sequence). CDR3 amino acids: CASSSGTGGLNEQYF. For the CDR3, the DNA is TGTGCCAGCAGCTCGGGGACAGGGGGCCTCAACGAGCAGTACTTC.

CDR3 coding DNA: TGTGCCATCACACAAGGGACAGGGCGCGGATACGAGCAGTACTTC. Amino acids: CAITQGTGRGYEQYF. The rearrangement joins TRBV10-3 to TRBJ2-7, with 9 positions matching TRBD1. From germline, CDR1 is ENHRY and CDR2 SYGVKD. This CDR3 comprises 15 residues. The V gene end was trimmed by 7 bases and the J gene end by 4 bases; junction bases not matched to a gene: 11.

The chain combines TRBV9 with TRBJ2-1; 11 nucleotides align to TRBD2. There are 16 residues in the CDR3. Germline V gene lookup returns CDR1 SGDLS and CDR2 YYNGEE. V lost 0 bases to trimming and J lost 5 bases; unmatched junction nucleotides: 4. CDR3 region: CASSVGSGGVNNEQFF. CDR3 DNA sequence: TGTGCCAGCAGCGTAGGTAGCGGGGGGGTTAACAATGAGCAGTTCTTC.

The chain is built from TRBV5-1 and TRBJ1-6; the D is unclear. In germline, CDR1 is SGHRS, CDR2 YFSETQ. Trimming took 1 base from V and 5 from J, leaving 10 bases between them. The CDR3 covers 15 residues. CDR3 in DNA: TGCGCCAGCAGCTTGTATGCAGGCGATAATTCACCCCTCCACTTT. As protein: CASSLYAGDNSPLHF.

The chain couples TRBV6-5 to TRBJ1-2; the D is unclear. CDR1 and CDR2 from the germline V gene are MNHEY and SVGAGI. The germline V and J ends were trimmed by 6 bases and 7 bases, with 12 bases remaining between them. This CDR3 is built from 12 residues. This CDR3 reads CASRPGPVGYTF. The DNA for the CDR3 is TGTGCCAGCAGGCCAGGCCCGGTTGGCTACACCTTC.

The rearrangement joins TRBV6-1 to TRBJ2-7; perhaps TRBD1 as D (5 bases). Trimming took off 2 bases at V and 5 bases at J, with 16 bases between the two ends. Germline CDR1 MNHNS, CDR2 SASEGT. The length of the CDR3 is 15 residues. The CDR3 protein is CASSETGPMRNEQYF. DNA of the CDR3: TGTGCCAGCAGTGAAACAGGTCCAATGCGGAACGAGCAGTACTTC.

The rearrangement uses TRBV10-3 and TRBJ2-1, with D perhaps matching TRBD1 (6 bases). CDR1 is ENHRY, CDR2 SYGVKD, per germline. The CDR3 sequence is 16 residues long. The V and J ends lost 2 bases and 2 bases respectively, with 13 bases between them. The CDR3 loop reads CAISEEGQPTYNEQFF. Written as DNA, the CDR3 is TGTGCCATCAGTGAGGAAGGACAGCCAACCTACAATGAGCAGTTCTTC.

The chain recombines TRBV29-1 with TRBJ1-2, with 9 bases lining up with TRBD1. Germline V gene lookup returns CDR1 SQVTM and CDR2 ANQGSEA. V trimming: 1 base; J trimming: 7 bases; junction bases outside the gene matches: 7. This CDR3 comprises 14 residues. Here the CDR3 DNA reads TGCAGCGTTGAAGTCGGACAGGGGTCTGGTGGCTACACCTTC. Translating it yields CSVEVGQGSGGYTF. Using reference TRBV29-1 and TRBJ1-2 for the parts outside the CDR3, the full variable domain is SAVISQKPSRDICQRGTSLTIQCQVDSQVTMMFWYRQQPGQSLTLIATANQGSEATYESGFVIDKFPISRPNLTFSTLTVSNMSPEDSSIYLCSVEVGQGSGGYTFGSGTRLTVV.

The DNA of the CDR3 is TGTGCCAGCAGCCCGCGGACAGGGCAGCAGTTCTTC. Residues: CASSPRTGQQFF. The chain carries TRBV6-5 and TRBJ2-1; 8 positions match TRBD1. Germline values: CDR1 MNHEY, CDR2 SVGAGI. There are 12 residues in the CDR3. The V segment lost 6 bases and the J segment 11 bases; nucleotides outside the gene matches: 6.

The rearrangement uses TRBV6-5 and TRBJ1-2; 9 bases align to TRBD1. CDR1 is MNHEY, CDR2 SVGAGI, per germline. The CDR3 spans 16 residues. Trimming removed 2 bases from V and 6 bases from J; junction bases left unmatched: 10. CDR3 DNA sequence: TGTGCCAGCAGTTACCTTTCGGGACAGGGCGCCCATGGCTACACCTTC. It specifies CASSYLSGQGAHGYTF.

The chain recombines TRBV6-1 with TRBJ1-4; 9 bases align to TRBD1. Trimming took 3 bases from V and 6 from J; bases not matched to a gene: 5. Germline loops: CDR1 MNHNS, CDR2 SASEGT. This CDR3 is built from 15 residues. The CDR3 region has the DNA TGTGCCAGCAGTGAGGGACAGGGCTTTTATGAAAAACTGTTTTTT. It specifies CASSEGQGFYEKLFF.

This clone was detected once. The chain employs TRBV6-2 or TRBV6-3 and TRBJ1-5; 10 nucleotides line up with TRBD1. This CDR3 has 19 amino acids. The germline gives CDR1 MNHEY, CDR2 SVGEGT. V shed 2 bases, J shed 2 bases, and the junction held 12 bases outside the gene matches. CDR3 region: CASSYPLAGQGMGNQPQHF. The CDR3 DNA reads as TGTGCCAGCAGTTACCCATTAGCGGGACAGGGGATGGGCAATCAGCCCCAGCATTTT.

The rearrangement joins TRBV4-3 to TRBJ2-5, with 7 bases identical to TRBD2. With V trimmed by 4 bases and J by 5 bases, 10 bases remained unmatched. The CDR3 contains 15 residues. Germline values: CDR1 LGHNA, CDR2 YSLEER. CDR3 coding DNA: TGCGCCAGCAGCCCACGATTGGGGGGGGTGGAGACCCAGTACTTC. The encoded protein is CASSPRLGGVETQYF.

J is TRBJ2-1 and V is TRBV7-2; tentatively, D is TRBD1 (6 bases). The CDR3 totals 13 residues. The V end lost 0 bases, the J end lost 10 bases, and 10 bases lay between the germline ends. In germline, CDR1 is SGHTA, CDR2 FQGNSA. CDR3 sequence (DNA): TGTGCCAGCAGCTTAGCAGGGGGTGGGGAGCAGTTCTTC. Amino acids: CASSLAGGGEQFF.

The chain recombines TRBV13 with TRBJ2-3, with TRBD1 matching over 7 bases. Germline-derived CDR1 and CDR2 are PRHDT and FYEKMQ (reference sequence). The CDR3 loop spans 17 amino acids. Trimming removed 0 bases from V and 6 bases from J; junction bases left unmatched: 12. Here the CDR3 reads CASSLGRGTVGTDTQYF. DNA for the CDR3: TGTGCCAGCAGCTTAGGCCGAGGGACAGTTGGAACGGATACGCAGTATTTT. Full variable domain (rest looked up from reference TRBV13 and TRBJ2-3): AAGVIQSPRHLIKEKRETATLKCYPIPRHDTVYWYQQGPGQDPQFLISFYEKMQSDKGSIPDRFSAQQFSDYHSELNMSSLELGDSALYFCASSLGRGTVGTDTQYFGPGTRLTVL.

This chain joins TRBV5-1 and TRBJ1-6, with TRBD1 as a possible D gene (6 bases). Germline V lookup: CDR1 SGHRS, CDR2 YFSETQ. V was pared by 3 bases and J by 5 bases, with 12 bases between. The CDR3 covers 15 residues. This CDR3 is CASSWEGHNNSPLHF. CDR3 nucleotides: TGCGCCAGCAGCTGGGAGGGACACAATAATTCACCCCTCCACTTT.

This clone has just one count. The rearrangement links TRBV27 to TRBJ1-1, with TRBD1 as a possible D gene (5 bases). This CDR3 contains 14 residues. The germline CDR1 and CDR2 sequences are MNHEY and SMNVEV (reference sequence). V was shortened by 6 bases and J by 5 bases, with 16 bases between the two germline ends. This CDR3 reads CASSPSWGGTEAFF. The CDR3 nucleotides are TGTGCCAGCAGCCCCTCGTGGGGCGGAACTGAAGCTTTCTTT.

J is TRBJ2-5 and V is TRBV7-2; weak D call: TRBD2 (6 bases). CDR1 and CDR2 from the germline V gene are SGHTA and FQGNSA. Trimming cost V 6 bases and J 5 bases, with 22 bases left between them. The CDR3 is 16 amino acids. The CDR3 DNA sequence: TGTGCCAGCAGTTTGACCGGGACTGCGGCCTGGGAGACCCAGTACTTC. Translating it yields CASSLTGTAAWETQYF. Full variable domain (outside the CDR3, taken from reference TRBV7-2 and TRBJ2-5): GAGVSQSPSNKVTEKGKDVELRCDPISGHTALYWYRQSLGQGLEFLIYFQGNSAPDKSGLPSDRFSAERTGGSVSTLTIQRTQQEDSAVYLCASSLTGTAAWETQYFGPGTRLLVL.

V is TRBV30 and J is TRBJ2-7; D is ambiguous. Germline V gene data show CDR1 as GTSNPN and CDR2 as SVGIG (reference sequence). There are 12 residues in the CDR3. V shed 3 bases and J shed 3 bases, with 9 bases lying between them. CDR3 in amino acids: CAWRRVVYEQYF. The CDR3 DNA is TGTGCCTGGAGAAGAGTTGTCTACGAGCAGTACTTC.

This chain connects TRBV4-2 to TRBJ2-4; D might be TRBD2 (5 bases). CDR3 length: 14 amino acids. CDR1 is LGHNA, CDR2 YNFKEQ, per germline. V gave up 4 bases and J gave up 8 bases, with 15 bases separating them. The CDR3 spells CASSPLEGLHIQYF. The CDR3 nucleotides are TGTGCCAGCAGCCCTTTAGAGGGTTTGCACATTCAGTACTTC.